The TCR beta chain under discussion was sequenced for a study of T cells in Graves' hyperthyroidism and ophthalmopathy. The V and J ends lost 3 bases and 3 bases respectively, with 9 bases between them. Per the germline V gene, CDR1 is MNHNS and CDR2 is SASEGT. The CDR3 has 13 residues. It was RNA transcripts that yielded the amplified TCR beta CDR3 regions. The HTBI primer set served for first-round RT-PCR of the TCR CDR3. MiXCR, applied by TCRdb to the multiplex PCR reads, yields one record per CDR3 protein. Of fewer than 500,000 distinct CDR3 sequences listed, approximately 13% are singletons. The V and J genes are TRBV6-1 and TRBJ2-7; D is possibly TRBD1 (6 bases). Sequencing was done on a sample of blood. The clonotype was recovered from a young man with Graves' hyperthyroidism that later progressed to Graves' ophthalmopathy. CDR3 DNA sequence: TGTGCCAGCAGTGACGGCAGGGGCTACGAGCAGTACTTC. Encoded protein: CASSDGRGYEQYF.